The sequence of this T cell receptor delta chain was determined in a study of γδ T cells in repeated Plasmodium falciparum infection. This CDR3 is built from 19 residues. The germline V gene has CDR1 TSWWSYY and CDR2 QGS. The V and J ends lost 3 bases and 0 bases, in that order; junction bases with no gene match: 16. Flow sorting of PBMC yielded separate Vgamma9/Vdelta2+ and Vdelta2-negative gammadelta T cell populations for bulk repertoire analysis. This clone came up a few times. TCRdb shows a much larger clone's protein in place of this DNA's translation, and the two differ at residue 6, likely through a read error; the protein shown is translated from the DNA. TCRdb called clones anew from the multiplex PCR reads with CATT. The sample includes over 55,000 delta-chain clones, around 1.8% of them seen just once.

This sequence originates from a pool of human donors (malaria-infected and uninfected, not separated). V is TRDV1 and J is TRDJ1, with 7 nucleotides matching TRDD3. In the absence of a J gene in TCRdb, the DNA was matched to germline to assign it here. Sequencing used gamma-delta T cells from blood. The CDR3 DNA is TGTGCTCTTGGGGAGTCTAGTAGTCTGGGGGTCCACCACACCGATAAACTCATCTTT. Its protein is CALGESSSLGVHHTDKLIF.